The TCR beta chain described here comes from a study of CD8 T cells in ankylosing spondylitis. Study outcomes and limitations: Enrichment of disease-linked clones was reportedly significant in matched ankylosing spondylitis synovial fluid.

From the 5' RACE reads, TCRdb called clonotypes with MiXCR, one entry per CDR3 protein. This sample carries hundreds of thousands of distinct CDR3 sequences, roughly 24% of them seen once, and the ten largest clones take under 8%. This clonotype has a single count. Its antigen is as yet unknown. Per germline, CDR1 SGHTA and CDR2 FQGTGA. J lost 9 bases, V lost 8 bases, and 13 bases had no gene match. The CDR3 totals 15 residues. V is TRBV7-3 and J is TRBJ2-1; 10 bases align to TRBD1. This TCR derives from a male donor with ankylosing spondylitis or in good health (not recorded which). Specimen: blood, either unsorted or a sorted T cell fraction (not recorded which). The CDR3 reads CASSTGTGVLSEQFF. CDR3 DNA: TGTGCCAGCTCAACCGGGACAGGGGTCTTAAGTGAGCAGTTCTTC.